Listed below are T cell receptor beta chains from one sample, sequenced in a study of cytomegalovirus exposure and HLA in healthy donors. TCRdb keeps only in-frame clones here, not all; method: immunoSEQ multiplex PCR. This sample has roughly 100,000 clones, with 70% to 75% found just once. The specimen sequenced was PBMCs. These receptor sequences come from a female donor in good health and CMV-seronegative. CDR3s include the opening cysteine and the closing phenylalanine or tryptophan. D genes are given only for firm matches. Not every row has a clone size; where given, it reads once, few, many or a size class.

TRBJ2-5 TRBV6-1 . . TGTGCCAGCAGTGACCTCGGGGTCTCAGAGACCCAGTACTTC CASSDLGVSETQYF
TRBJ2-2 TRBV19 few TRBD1 TGTGCCAGTAGTGACAGGGCCACCGGGGAGCTGTTTTTT CASSDRATGELFF
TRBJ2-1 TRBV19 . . TGTGCCAGTATTTCGCGGCCTGGGTCCTACAATGAGCAGTTCTTC CASISRPGSYNEQFF
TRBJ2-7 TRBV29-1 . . TGCAGCGTCGCTTATGGCGGATTCTACGAGCAGTACTTC CSVAYGGFYEQYF
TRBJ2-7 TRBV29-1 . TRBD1 TGCAGCGTGAACAGGGGGCGCTTCCCCTACGAGCAGTACTTC CSVNRGRFPYEQYF
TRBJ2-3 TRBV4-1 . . TGCGCCAGCAGCCAAGCGGGGACTCCTAGCACAGATACGCAGTATTTT CASSQAGTPSTDTQYF
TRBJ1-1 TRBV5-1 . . TGCGCCAGCTTCCCCCGGGGCGGGATGGGCACTGAAGCTTTCTTT CASFPRGGMGTEAFF
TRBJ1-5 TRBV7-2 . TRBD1 TGTGCCAGCAGCTCAACAGGGGGTGTCGACCAGCCCCAGCATTTT CASSSTGGVDQPQHF
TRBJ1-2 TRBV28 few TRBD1 TGTGCCAGCACTTCCCGGGACAGGGACTATGGCTACACCTTC CASTSRDRDYGYTF
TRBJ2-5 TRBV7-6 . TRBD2 TGTGCCAGCACTCTCGGCGGGGGGGCGGAGACCCAGTACTTC CASTLGGGAETQYF
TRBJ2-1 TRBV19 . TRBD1 TGTGCCAGTAGTTTGCAGGGGGCCTATGAGCAGTTCTTC CASSLQGAYEQFF
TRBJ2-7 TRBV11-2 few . TGTGCCAGCAGCTTAGTCAGCGAGCAGTACTTC CASSLVSEQYF
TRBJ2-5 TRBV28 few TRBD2 TGTGCCAGCAGCCGTAGCGGGAATAGGCGAGAGACCCAGTACTTC CASSRSGNRRETQYF
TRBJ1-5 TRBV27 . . TGTGCCAGCAGTTTATCGCCACCTTGGAGCCAAAATCCCCAGCATTTT CASSLSPPWSQNPQHF
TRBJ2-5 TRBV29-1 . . TGCAGCGTGCAGTCAGCGGTTGGAGAGACCCAGTACTTC CSVQSAVGETQYF
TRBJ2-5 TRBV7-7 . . TGCGCCAGCAGCTTAGGAGACAGTCCTCGGGAGACCCAGTACTTC CASSLGDSPRETQYF
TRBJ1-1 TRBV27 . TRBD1 TGTGCCAGCAGCTCCAGGGGGCGAACTGAAGCTTTCTTT CASSSRGRTEAFF
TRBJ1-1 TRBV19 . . TGTGCCAGTATCGCTCGGGAGCGGGGGGTCACTGAAGCTTTCTTT CASIARERGVTEAFF
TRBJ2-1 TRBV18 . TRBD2 TGTGCCAGCTCAAGGACTAGTTACAATGAGCAGTTCTTC CASSRTSYNEQFF
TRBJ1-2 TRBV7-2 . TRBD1 TGTGCCAGCAGCTTGGCCGGGACAGGGAACTATGGCTACACCTTC CASSLAGTGNYGYTF
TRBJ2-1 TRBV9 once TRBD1 TGTGCCAGCAGCGTAACGCAGGGGGTTCGTCACAATGAGCAGTTCTTC CASSVTQGVRHNEQFF
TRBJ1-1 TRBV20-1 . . TGCAGTGTCCCGGGGATCACTGAAGCTTTCTTT CSVPGITEAFF
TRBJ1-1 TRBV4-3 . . TGCGCCAGCAGCCAAGATTTGACAGTAAGTGAAGCTTTCTTT CASSQDLTVSEAFF
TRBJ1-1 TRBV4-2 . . TGTGCCAGCAGCCAAGTTTGGGGCCAGGGAGGGGATAACACTGAAGCTTTCTTT CASSQVWGQGGDNTEAFF
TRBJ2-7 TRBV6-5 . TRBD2 TGTGCCAGCAGACTAGCGGGAGGGCCCTACGAGCAGTACTTC CASRLAGGPYEQYF
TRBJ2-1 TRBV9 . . TGTGCCAGCAGCACACACTCGGGGAATGAGCAGTTCTTC CASSTHSGNEQFF
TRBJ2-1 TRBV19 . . TGTGCCAGTAACTACAGGGTGGGTTCCTACAATGAGCAGTTCTTC CASNYRVGSYNEQFF
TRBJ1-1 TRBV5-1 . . TGCGCCAGCAGCCCCAACCCGACAGGTGGCACTGAAGCTTTCTTT CASSPNPTGGTEAFF
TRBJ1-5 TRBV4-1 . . TGCGCCAGCAGCCAAGTCGTCAGGACTCTGCCCCAGCATTTT CASSQVVRTLPQHF
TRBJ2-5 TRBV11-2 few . TGTGCCAGCAGCCCAAGGGAACAGGGACCCAGAGGAACCCAGTACTTC CASSPREQGPRGTQYF
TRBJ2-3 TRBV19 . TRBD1 TGTGCCAGTAGTGCGCGGGACAGGGGCACAGATACGCAGTATTTT CASSARDRGTDTQYF
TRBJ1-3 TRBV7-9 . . TGTGCCAGCAGCTTAGCTCAGACAGGTTTAAAGAGCTCTGGAAACACCATATATTTT CASSLAQTGLKSSGNTIYF
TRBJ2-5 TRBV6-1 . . TGTGCCAGCAGAGACAGAGCCCAAGAGACCCAGTACTTC CASRDRAQETQYF
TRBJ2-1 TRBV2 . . TGTGCCAGCAGTGGTAGTCTAGCGCTTAACAATGAGCAGTTCTTC CASSGSLALNNEQFF
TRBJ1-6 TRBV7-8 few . TGTGCCAGCAGCTCGACAGGAGCCAATTCACCCCTCCACTTT CASSSTGANSPLHF
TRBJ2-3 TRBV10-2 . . TGCGCCAGCAGGGCCGGGCGGGTCACAGATACGCAGTATTTT CASRAGRVTDTQYF
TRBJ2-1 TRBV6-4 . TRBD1 TGTGCCAGCAGTGACGCTCAGGGGGCGAATGAGCAGTTCTTC CASSDAQGANEQFF
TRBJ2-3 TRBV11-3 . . TGTGCCAGCAGCCCGTTTGAGGGTCCAGATACGCAGTATTTT CASSPFEGPDTQYF
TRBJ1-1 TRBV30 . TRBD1 TGTGCCTCTCCGGGACAGGGGTCTATCGAAGCTTTCTTT CASPGQGSIEAFF
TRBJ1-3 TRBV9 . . TGTGCCAGCAGCGGTACATATTCTGGAAACACCATATATTTT CASSGTYSGNTIYF
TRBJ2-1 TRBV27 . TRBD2 TGTGCCAGCAGTTTATTTCAGGGACTAGCGGGCGATGAGCAGTTCTTC CASSLFQGLAGDEQFF
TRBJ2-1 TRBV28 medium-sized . TGTGCCAGCAGTTTACCAGGTGGTGAGCAGTTCTTC CASSLPGGEQFF
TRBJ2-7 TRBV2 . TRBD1 TGTGCCAGCAGGGGGACAGGGACACCCTCCTACGAGCAGTACTTC CASRGTGTPSYEQYF
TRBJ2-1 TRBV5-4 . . TGTGCCAGCAGCTTAGCTCCGGAGACAGCGTACAATGAGCAGTTCTTC CASSLAPETAYNEQFF
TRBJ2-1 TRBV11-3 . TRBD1 TGTGCCAGCAGCTTAGTAGGGGGCGTAAGGGGTGAGCAGTTCTTC CASSLVGGVRGEQFF
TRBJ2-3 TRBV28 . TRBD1 TGTGCCAGCTTCCCAGGGGGCTCTGCAGATACGCAGTATTTT CASFPGGSADTQYF
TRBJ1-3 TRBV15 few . TGTGCCACCAGCAGAGATAGGGGCTCTGGAAACACCATATATTTT CATSRDRGSGNTIYF
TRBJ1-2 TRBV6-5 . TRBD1 TGTGCCAGCAGTTACCCGAAAAGGACAGGGAACTATGGCTACACCTTC CASSYPKRTGNYGYTF
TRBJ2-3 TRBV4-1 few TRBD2 TGCGCCAGCAGCCTCAACCCCGGGAGGAGCACAGATACGCAGTATTTT CASSLNPGRSTDTQYF
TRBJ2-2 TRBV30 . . TGTGCCATCGGTCACGGGAGCCTCGACGGGGAGCTGTTTTTT CAIGHGSLDGELFF
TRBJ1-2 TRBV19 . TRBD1 TGTGCCAGTAGTATGGGACAGCCGGTCACTTGGGGCTACACCTTC CASSMGQPVTWGYTF
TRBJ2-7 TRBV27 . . TGTGCCAGCAGTTTACAGGGTACCTACGAGCAGTACTTC CASSLQGTYEQYF
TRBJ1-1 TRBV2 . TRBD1 TGTGCCAGCAGACCTTTGGGAGGGGGGACAGGGGGCTACCGTTACACTGAAGCTTTCTTT CASRPLGGGTGGYRYTEAFF
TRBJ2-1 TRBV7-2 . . TGTGCCAGCAGCCGGGAGTGGGGCAATGAGCAGTTCTTC CASSREWGNEQFF